The clone carrying this T cell receptor beta chain was seen a handful of times. Its antigen is as yet unknown. This sample was included in a study of blood T cells in healthy people across ages. Study observations and caveats: Using unsorted PBMCs precluded a conclusive naive versus antigen-experienced comparison.

Germline CDR1 reads MNHEY; CDR2 reads SVGEGT. Trimming removed 0 bases at V and 6 bases at J, with 9 bases between. This CDR3 spans 13 amino acids. The authors ran a second PCR of roughly 6 to 12 cycles using a sample-barcoded 5' primer and a J-beta primer mix. Each cDNA molecule was tagged by a template-switch adaptor with 12 random nucleotides. One entry per CDR3 protein results from TCRdb running MiXCR on the 5' RACE reads. The profile shows roughly 1.9 million distinct CDR3 sequences, roughly 43% of them singletons. The chain combines TRBV6-2 or TRBV6-3 with TRBJ2-7; perhaps TRBD1 as D (5 bases). The receptor was isolated from a human donor in good health. What was sequenced was blood. CDR3 amino acids: CASSYSRVSEQYF. CDR3 sequence (DNA): TGTGCCAGCAGTTACTCCAGGGTTAGCGAGCAGTACTTC.